The sequence of this T cell receptor (beta chain) was determined in a study of T-cell memory formation after mild COVID-19. Study-wide context: Clustering of TCRs was largely donor specific. Study findings and constraints: Clones shrinking from day 15 to 85 showed even CD4/CD8 mixes; later expanders tilted CD4+. Contracting CD4+ clones were located mainly in CM and EM, and CD8+ clones in EMRA.

One entry per CDR3 protein, called by TCRdb with MiXCR from the 5' RACE reads. The sample carries more than 300,000 distinct CDR3 sequences, roughly 13% recorded once. The CDR3 has 16 amino acids. V was pared by 3 bases and J by 1 base, with 5 bases of the junction left unmatched. Germline CDR1 reads SGHTA; CDR2 reads FQGNSA. To note about this clonotype: Its target is unknown.

This clonotype was obtained from a young man who had mild COVID-19 (a few samples of this study predate the infection). Cell type and time point are not known. The sequencing input was PBMCs or a T cell subset sorted from them (not recorded which). This chain links TRBV7-2 with TRBJ2-3; 9 nucleotides agree with TRBD2. The CDR3 loop reads CASSFLASGGTDTQYF. The CDR3 bases are TGTGCCAGCAGCTTTTTAGCTAGCGGGGGCACAGATACGCAGTATTTT.